These 8 T cell receptor beta chains came from one sample sequenced in a study of beta chain features in type 1 diabetes. cDNA synthesis used the whole RNA isolate, giving expressed TCRB sequences. Sequencing was performed with immunoSEQ multiplex PCR; in TCRdb, only in-frame clones are kept and a portion is missing. The sample holds about 110,000 clones, approximately 37% seen once. The specimen sequenced was stem cell memory CD4+ T cells from blood. The origin of the receptors is a young woman in good health.

The rearrangement uses TRBV6-5 and TRBJ2-5; 8 bases align to TRBD1. With V trimmed by 7 bases and J by 3 bases, 7 bases remained unmatched. Germline values: CDR1 MNHEY, CDR2 SVGAGI. The CDR3 loop spans 14 amino acids. CDR3 amino acids: CASIRDRGKETQYF. In DNA, the CDR3 is TGTGCCAGCATTAGAGACAGGGGTAAAGAGACCCAGTACTTC.

A few counts support this clone. The chain employs TRBV7-9 and TRBJ2-3; D may be TRBD2 (5 bases). Trimming took off 5 bases at V and 6 bases at J, with 15 bases between the two ends. The CDR3 has 14 amino acids. The germline V gene encodes CDR1 SEHNR and CDR2 FQNEAQ (reference sequence). CDR3 nucleotide sequence: TGTGCCAGCAGCCCTAGGACTGACCAGGATACGCAGTATTTT. This codes for CASSPRTDQDTQYF.

The chain uses TRBV19 and TRBJ2-1; no firm D call. This CDR3 contains 13 residues. Germline loops: CDR1 LNHDA, CDR2 SQIVND (reference sequence). V was clipped by 4 bases and J by 8 bases, with 12 bases between them. The CDR3 region has the DNA TGTGCCAGTAGTACCGTCGATCGGGATGAGCAGTTCTTC. Its translation is CASSTVDRDEQFF.

This clone was detected only a few times. The rearrangement joins TRBV19 to TRBJ2-2; TRBD1 might be the D (5 bases). V was clipped by 3 bases and J by 5 bases, with 13 bases between them. The CDR3 totals 15 residues. The germline V gene encodes CDR1 LNHDA and CDR2 SQIVND (reference sequence). CDR3 amino acids: CASSIMGQATGELFF. DNA for the CDR3: TGTGCCAGTAGTATTATGGGGCAGGCGACCGGGGAGCTGTTTTTT. The full variable domain, its missing parts supplied by reference TRBV19 and TRBJ2-2, is DGGITQSPKYLFRKEGQNVTLSCEQNLNHDAMYWYRQDPGQGLRLIYYSQIVNDFQKGDIAEGYSVSREKKESFPLTVTSAQKNPTAFYLCASSIMGQATGELFFGEGSRLTVL.

In its sample, this clone was seen once. The chain carries TRBV29-1 and TRBJ1-2; D possibly corresponds to TRBD1 (5 bases). Germline V gene sequence: CDR1 SQVTM, CDR2 ANQGSEA. The CDR3 extends over 12 amino acids. V lost 4 bases to trimming and J lost 4 bases, with 10 bases between them. As DNA, the CDR3 is TGCAGCGTTGGTCGGGGGGTCTATGGCTACACCTTC. Its translation is CSVGRGVYGYTF.

This clone has more than one count but fewer than ten. The chain employs TRBV5-1 and TRBJ2-6; D remains ambiguous. The CDR3 has 17 amino acids. Per germline, CDR1 SGHRS and CDR2 YFSETQ. Trimming removed 4 bases from V and 6 bases from J, with 20 bases in between. CDR3: CASSPLAALRTANVLTF. In DNA, the CDR3 is TGCGCCAGCAGCCCGTTGGCTGCCTTAAGAACGGCCAACGTCCTGACTTTC.

This clone was seen more than once but under ten times. The rearrangement links TRBV19 to TRBJ2-2; D unresolved. Trimming took off 7 bases at V and 7 bases at J, with 13 bases between the two ends. Germline CDR1 is LNHDA and CDR2 is SQIVND (reference sequence). The CDR3 is 13 amino acids. The CDR3 DNA reads as TGTGCCAGTACACCGTGGTTCAGCGGGGAGCTGTTTTTT. It codes for CASTPWFSGELFF.

This chain links TRBV2 with TRBJ2-7; 9 bases fit TRBD2. The V gene's germline CDR1 is SNHLY and CDR2 FYNNEI. The CDR3 has 16 residues. V trimming: 3 bases; J trimming: 2 bases; junction bases outside the gene matches: 8. The CDR3 sequence is CASSDRRLAGTYEQYF. CDR3 coding DNA: TGTGCCAGCAGTGACAGGCGCCTAGCGGGAACCTACGAGCAGTACTTC. Together with reference TRBV2 and TRBJ2-7, the CDR3 gives the full variable domain: EPEVTQTPSHQVTQMGQEVILRCVPISNHLYFYWYRQILGQKVEFLVSFYNNEISEKSEIFDDQFSVERPDGSNFTLKIRSTKLEDSAMYFCASSDRRLAGTYEQYFGPGTRLTVT.